The clone carrying this TCR beta chain showed up just a few times. As yet, its antigen is unknown. The data originate from a study of identical twins. Whole-study findings and limits: Invariant MAIT and iNKT cells are populations that could partly confound zero-insertion analyses.

Trimming shortened V by 4 bases and J by 5 bases, and 8 bases separated the two germline ends. The CDR3 spans 12 residues. Germline V CDR1 and CDR2: SEHNR, FQNEAQ (reference sequence). Template switching (which added a universal primer site) was used, and cDNA carried unique molecular identifiers. Each CDR3 protein is one row after TCRdb ran MiXCR on the 5' RACE reads. The sample carries approximately 500,000 distinct CDR3 sequences, around 15% recorded once. This same sample was also taken into another study, of yellow fever vaccine responses in identical twins.

Sequenced input: CD4+ T cells sorted from blood. The sequence was collected from a woman between 18 and 29 years old in good health. J is TRBJ2-5 and V is TRBV7-9; D ambiguous. CDR3 sequence reads: CASSYYTETQYF. CDR3 DNA sequence: TGTGCCAGCAGCTATTACACGGAGACCCAGTACTTC.